This T cell receptor beta chain was captured in a study of vaccination effects on CD4 cells after COVID-19. The germline V and J ends were trimmed by 0 bases and 3 bases, with 5 bases remaining between them. The V gene's germline CDR1 is MNHNS and CDR2 SASEGT. The CDR3 length is 13 residues. Within the ViraFEST assay, antigen-specific CD4+ T cells underwent expansion with viral peptide pools prior to sequencing. Following an approximately 9-day culture, CD4+ T cells were purified. Each vaccine recipient was nucleocapsid antibody negative and had no prior SARS-CoV-2 infection. Points on this clone: Its antigen is as yet unknown.

Assay used: immunoSEQ multiplex PCR; TCRdb lists only in-frame clones, some missing. The profile shows about 20,000 clones, approximately 70% of them singletons. Sample: CD4+ T cells from PBMCs cultured with HCoV-NL63 spike peptides, taken before COVID-19 vaccination. This receptor was obtained from a human donor who received a COVID-19 vaccine. The rearrangement joins TRBV6-1 to TRBJ1-1, with D uncertain. CDR3 amino acids: CASSEAGHTEAFF. In DNA, the CDR3 is TGTGCCAGCAGTGAAGCCGGACACACTGAAGCTTTCTTT.